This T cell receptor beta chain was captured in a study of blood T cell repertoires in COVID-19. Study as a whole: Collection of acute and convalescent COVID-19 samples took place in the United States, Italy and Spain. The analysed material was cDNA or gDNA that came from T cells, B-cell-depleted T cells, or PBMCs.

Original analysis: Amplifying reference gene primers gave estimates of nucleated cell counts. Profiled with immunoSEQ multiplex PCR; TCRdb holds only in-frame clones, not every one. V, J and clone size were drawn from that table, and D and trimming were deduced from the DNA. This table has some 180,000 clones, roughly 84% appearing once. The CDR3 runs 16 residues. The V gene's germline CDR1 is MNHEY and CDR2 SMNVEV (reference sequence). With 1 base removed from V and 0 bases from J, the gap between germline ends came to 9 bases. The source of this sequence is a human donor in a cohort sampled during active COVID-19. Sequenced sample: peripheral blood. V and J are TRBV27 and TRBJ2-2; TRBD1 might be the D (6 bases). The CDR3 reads CASSLYRAANTGELFF. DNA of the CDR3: TGTGCCAGCAGTTTATACAGGGCCGCGAACACCGGGGAGCTGTTTTTT.